A single sample gave rise to the 9 T cell receptor beta chains below, sequenced in a study of cytomegalovirus exposure and HLA in healthy donors. This table comes from immunoSEQ multiplex PCR, and its TCRdb copy is limited to in-frame clones, with some not included. The data show roughly 200,000 clones, around nine tenths seen once. The sequenced material came from PBMCs. The receptors derive from a man under 40 in good health and CMV-seropositive.

This chain connects TRBV7-2 to TRBJ1-2; D is ambiguous. The V gene lost 1 base and the J gene lost 3 bases, with 15 bases spanning the gap. CDR1 is SGHTA and CDR2 is FQGNSA in the germline V gene. The CDR3 consists of 16 residues. CDR3 region: CASSLDVGMGDYGYTF. The CDR3 region has the DNA TGTGCCAGCAGCTTAGATGTAGGGATGGGTGACTATGGCTACACCTTC.

The chain employs TRBV7-2 and TRBJ1-5, with D perhaps matching TRBD1 (6 bases). CDR3 length: 17 amino acids. The V gene's germline CDR1 is SGHTA and CDR2 FQGNSA. V lost 5 bases to trimming and J lost 6 bases, with 23 bases between them. CDR3 protein: CASSLQGSPVNSQPQHF. The CDR3, as DNA: TGTGCCAGCAGCCTTCAGGGGAGTCCGGTTAATAGTCAGCCCCAGCATTTT.

The gene calls are TRBV15 and TRBJ2-7; 9 bases agree with TRBD1. CDR3 length: 14 amino acids. The V segment lost 5 bases and the J segment 5 bases; nucleotides outside the gene matches: 7. Germline V lookup: CDR1 LNHNV, CDR2 YYDKDF (reference sequence). CDR3 in DNA: TGTGCCACCAGCCGGGACAGGGTGGTGCACGAGCAGTACTTC. This gives the protein CATSRDRVVHEQYF.

V gene TRBV11-3 combines with J gene TRBJ1-2; the match to TRBD1 covers 8 bases. Germline-derived CDR1 and CDR2 are SGHNT and YENEEA. Unmatched junction bases numbered 5, after V lost 4 bases and J lost 4 bases. This CDR3 spans 14 amino acids. CDR3 in amino acids: CASSSDRGAYGYTF. As DNA, the CDR3 is TGTGCCAGCAGCTCAGACAGGGGCGCCTATGGCTACACCTTC.

The rearrangement links TRBV18 to TRBJ2-7; D uncertain. Deletions cut 3 bases from V and 2 bases from J, with 14 bases between. Germline CDR1 is KGHSH and CDR2 is LQKENI. The CDR3 contains 15 residues. CDR3 region: CASSPSGTSAYEQYF. The CDR3 DNA follows: TGTGCCAGCTCACCGTCCGGTACCTCAGCCTACGAGCAGTACTTC.

This clone was seen more than once but under ten times. Here the CDR3 reads CASRIHVGTEVGYTF. DNA of the CDR3: TGTGCCAGCAGGATCCACGTCGGGACAGAAGTTGGCTACACCTTC. The chain joins TRBV2 to TRBJ1-2; 7 nucleotides align to TRBD1. There are 15 residues in the CDR3. The V gene's germline CDR1 is SNHLY and CDR2 FYNNEI. J gave up 7 bases and V 6 bases, and 14 bases lay outside the gene matches.

The DNA for the CDR3 is TGTGCCAGCAGCTTAGGGGGACCGACCTCCTACAATGAGCAGTTCTTC. It codes for CASSLGGPTSYNEQFF. This chain uses TRBV7-8 with TRBJ2-1; D may match TRBD1 or TRBD2 (5 bases each). CDR1 and CDR2 (germline): SGHVS, FQNEAQ. The length of the CDR3 is 16 residues. V was cut by 1 base and J by 0 bases, with 10 bases left in between. Looking up the rest from reference TRBV7-8 and TRBJ2-1 gives the full variable domain: GAGVSQSPRYKVAKRGQDVALRCDPISGHVSLFWYQQALGQGPEFLTYFQNEAQLDKSGLPSDRFFAERPEGSVSTLKIQRTQQEDSAVYLCASSLGGPTSYNEQFFGPGTRLTVL.

This chain uses TRBV5-5 with TRBJ1-1; unclear D gene. The CDR3 extends over 13 amino acids. The V end was cut by 2 bases, the J end by 5 bases, with 10 bases between. Per germline, CDR1 SGHKS and CDR2 YYEKEE (reference sequence). DNA for the CDR3: TGTGCCAGCAGCTTCGAGGGTTGGACTGAAGCTTTCTTT. It codes for CASSFEGWTEAFF. Variable domain in full (rest from reference TRBV5-5 and TRBJ1-1): DAGVTQSPTHLIKTRGQQVTLRCSPISGHKSVSWYQQVLGQGPQFIFQYYEKEERGRGNFPDRFSARQFPNYSSELNVNALLLGDSALYLCASSFEGWTEAFFGQGTRLTVV.

This clone was counted once. This chain uses TRBV27 with TRBJ2-1; TRBD1 agrees at 9 bases. The germline CDR1 and CDR2 sequences are MNHEY and SMNVEV (reference sequence). The V segment lost 3 bases and the J segment 6 bases; nucleotides outside the gene matches: 6. CDR3 length: 15 amino acids. The CDR3 region is CASSLEQGASNEQFF. The DNA of the CDR3 is TGTGCCAGCAGTTTGGAACAGGGGGCTTCCAATGAGCAGTTCTTC.